This T cell receptor (beta chain) was sequenced for a study of T cells after yellow fever vaccination. V was cut by 4 bases and J by 0 bases, with 12 bases left in between. This CDR3 contains 15 residues. TCRdb reanalysed the 5' RACE reads using MiXCR and keeps one entry per CDR3 protein. The table has approximately 550,000 distinct CDR3 sequences, under 25% seen once. The source was PBMCs, collected 15 days after the yellow fever booster vaccination. The J gene is TRBJ1-1, the V gene TRBV12-3 or TRBV12-4; D might be TRBD1 (6 bases). The receptor comes from a man younger than 45 who received the YFV17D yellow fever vaccine. The DNA of the CDR3 is TGTGCCAGCAGTTGGGACATTGGTGTGAACACTGAAGCTTTCTTT. It codes for CASSWDIGVNTEAFF.